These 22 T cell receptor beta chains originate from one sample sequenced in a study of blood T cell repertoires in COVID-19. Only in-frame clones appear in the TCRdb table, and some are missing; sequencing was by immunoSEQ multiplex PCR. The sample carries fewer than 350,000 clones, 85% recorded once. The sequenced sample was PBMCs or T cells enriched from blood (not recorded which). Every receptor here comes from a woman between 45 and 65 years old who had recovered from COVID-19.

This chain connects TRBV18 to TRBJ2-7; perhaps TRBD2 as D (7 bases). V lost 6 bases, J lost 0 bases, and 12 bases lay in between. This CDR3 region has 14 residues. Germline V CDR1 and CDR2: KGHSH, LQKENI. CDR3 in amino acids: CASSFGGHSYEQYF. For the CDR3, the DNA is TGTGCCAGCTCTTTCGGGGGGCACTCCTACGAGCAGTACTTC.

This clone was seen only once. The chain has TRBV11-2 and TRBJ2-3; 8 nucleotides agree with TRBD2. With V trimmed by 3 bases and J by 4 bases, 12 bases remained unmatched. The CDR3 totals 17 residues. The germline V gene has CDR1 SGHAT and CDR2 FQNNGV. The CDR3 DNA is TGTGCCAGCAGCTTCACGGGGGGGCGACTTACCCCAGATACGCAGTATTTT. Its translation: CASSFTGGRLTPDTQYF.

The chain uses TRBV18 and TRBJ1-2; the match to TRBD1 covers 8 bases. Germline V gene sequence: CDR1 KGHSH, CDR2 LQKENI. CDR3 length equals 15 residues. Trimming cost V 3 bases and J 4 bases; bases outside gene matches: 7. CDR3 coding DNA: TGTGCCAGCTCACCGACAGGGGCTCTGCTCTATGGCTACACCTTC. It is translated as CASSPTGALLYGYTF.

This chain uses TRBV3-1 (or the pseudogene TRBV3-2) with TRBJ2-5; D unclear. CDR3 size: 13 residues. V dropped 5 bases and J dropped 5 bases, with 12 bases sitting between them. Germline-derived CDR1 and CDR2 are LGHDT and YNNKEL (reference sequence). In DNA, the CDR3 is TGTGCCAGCAGCGCGGTCCGTGAGGAGACCCAGTACTTC. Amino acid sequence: CASSAVREETQYF.

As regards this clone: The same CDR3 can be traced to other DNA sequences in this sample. This CDR3 is CASSLSGNTEAFF. DNA of the CDR3: TGTGCCAGCAGCTTATCGGGTAACACTGAAGCTTTCTTT. J is TRBJ1-1 and V is TRBV7-3, with D unclear. Trimming removed 2 bases from V and 2 bases from J, with 6 bases in between. The CDR3 is 13 residues long. Germline CDR1 reads SGHTA; CDR2 reads FQGTGA.

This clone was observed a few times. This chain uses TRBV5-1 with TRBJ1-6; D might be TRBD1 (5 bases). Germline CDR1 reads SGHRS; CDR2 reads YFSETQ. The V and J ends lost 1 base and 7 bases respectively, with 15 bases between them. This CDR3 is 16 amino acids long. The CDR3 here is CASSLPTGTENSPLHF. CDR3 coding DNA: TGCGCCAGCAGCTTGCCAACCGGGACTGAGAATTCACCCCTCCACTTT.

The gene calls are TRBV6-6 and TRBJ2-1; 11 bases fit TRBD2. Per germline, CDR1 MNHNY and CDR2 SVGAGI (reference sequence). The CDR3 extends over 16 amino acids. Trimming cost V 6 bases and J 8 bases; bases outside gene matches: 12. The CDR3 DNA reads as TGTGCCAGCAGATTGGGACTAGCGGCTGCACCCGATGAGCAGTTCTTC. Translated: CASRLGLAAAPDEQFF.

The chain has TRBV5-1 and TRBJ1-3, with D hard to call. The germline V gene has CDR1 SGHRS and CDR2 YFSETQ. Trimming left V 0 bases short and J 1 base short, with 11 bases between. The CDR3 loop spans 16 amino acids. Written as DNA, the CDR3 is TGCGCCAGCAGCTTGGAGTTGACTGCTTCTGGAAACACCATATATTTT. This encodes CASSLELTASGNTIYF. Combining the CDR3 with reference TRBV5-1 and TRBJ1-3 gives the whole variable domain KAGVTQTPRYLIKTRGQQVTLSCSPISGHRSVSWYQQTPGQGLQFLFEYFSETQRNKGNFPGRFSGRQFSNSRSEMNVSTLELGDSALYLCASSLELTASGNTIYFGEGSWLTVV.

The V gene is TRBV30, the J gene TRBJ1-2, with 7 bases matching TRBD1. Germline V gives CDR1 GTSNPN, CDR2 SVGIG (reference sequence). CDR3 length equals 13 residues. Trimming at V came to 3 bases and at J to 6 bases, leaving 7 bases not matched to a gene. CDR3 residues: CAWSHSGGNGYTF. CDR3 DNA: TGTGCCTGGAGCCACTCAGGGGGGAATGGCTACACCTTC.

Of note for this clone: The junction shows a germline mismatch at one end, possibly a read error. The CDR3 here is CANSLTPDNEQFF. Written as DNA, the CDR3 is TGTGCCAACAGCTTAACACCGGACAATGAGCAGTTCTTC. V gene TRBV7-3 combines with J gene TRBJ2-1; no clear D. CDR3 length: 13 amino acids. In germline, CDR1 is SGHTA, CDR2 FQGTGA.

The CDR3 is CASSDGGRIGSPLHF. In DNA, the CDR3 is TGCGCCAGCAGTGACGGAGGCCGAATAGGTTCACCCCTCCACTTT. The V gene is TRBV10-2, the J gene TRBJ1-6, with unresolved D. Germline values: CDR1 WSHSY, CDR2 SAAADI. The CDR3 is 15 residues long. V lost 3 bases to trimming and J lost 9 bases, with 15 bases between them.

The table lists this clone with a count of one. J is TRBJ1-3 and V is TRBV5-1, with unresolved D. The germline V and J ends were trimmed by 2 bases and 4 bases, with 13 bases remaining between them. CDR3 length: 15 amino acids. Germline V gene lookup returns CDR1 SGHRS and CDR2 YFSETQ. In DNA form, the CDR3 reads TGCGCCAGCAGCTTAACGGGAACGTACGGAAACACCATATATTTT. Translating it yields CASSLTGTYGNTIYF.

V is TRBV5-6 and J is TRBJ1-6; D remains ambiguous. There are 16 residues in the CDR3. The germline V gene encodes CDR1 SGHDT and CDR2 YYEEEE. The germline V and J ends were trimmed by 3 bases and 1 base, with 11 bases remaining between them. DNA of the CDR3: TGTGCCAGCAGCTCACGGAAGGAGTCCTATAATTCACCCCTCCACTTT. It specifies CASSSRKESYNSPLHF. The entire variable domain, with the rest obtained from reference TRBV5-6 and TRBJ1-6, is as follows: DAGVTQSPTHLIKTRGQQVTLRCSPKSGHDTVSWYQQALGQGPQFIFQYYEEEERQRGNFPDRFSGHQFPNYSSELNVNALLLGDSALYLCASSSRKESYNSPLHFGNGTRLTVT.

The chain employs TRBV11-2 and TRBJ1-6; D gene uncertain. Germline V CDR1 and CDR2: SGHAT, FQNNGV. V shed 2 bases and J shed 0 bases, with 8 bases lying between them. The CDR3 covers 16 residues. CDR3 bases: TGTGCCAGCAGCTTATCCCTGAGCTCCTATAATTCACCCCTCCACTTT. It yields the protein CASSLSLSSYNSPLHF.

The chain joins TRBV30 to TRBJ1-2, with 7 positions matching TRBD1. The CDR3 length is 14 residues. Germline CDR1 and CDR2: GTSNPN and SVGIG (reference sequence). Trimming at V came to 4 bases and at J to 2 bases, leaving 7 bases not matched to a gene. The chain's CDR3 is CAWTPTGRNYGYTF. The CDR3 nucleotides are TGTGCCTGGACCCCGACAGGGAGAAACTATGGCTACACCTTC.

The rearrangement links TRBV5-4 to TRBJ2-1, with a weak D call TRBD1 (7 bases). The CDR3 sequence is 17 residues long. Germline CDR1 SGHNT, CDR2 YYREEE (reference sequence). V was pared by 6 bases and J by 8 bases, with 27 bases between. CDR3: CASTTVPTQGGKDEQFF. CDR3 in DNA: TGTGCCAGCACCACGGTCCCTACTCAGGGGGGTAAGGATGAGCAGTTCTTC.

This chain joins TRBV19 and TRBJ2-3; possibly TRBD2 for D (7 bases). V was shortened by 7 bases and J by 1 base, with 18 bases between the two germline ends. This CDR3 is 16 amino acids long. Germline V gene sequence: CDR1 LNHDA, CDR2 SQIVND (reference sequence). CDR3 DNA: TGTGCCAGTACCAAAGCATGGGGGGGCGGCACAGATACGCAGTATTTT. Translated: CASTKAWGGGTDTQYF.

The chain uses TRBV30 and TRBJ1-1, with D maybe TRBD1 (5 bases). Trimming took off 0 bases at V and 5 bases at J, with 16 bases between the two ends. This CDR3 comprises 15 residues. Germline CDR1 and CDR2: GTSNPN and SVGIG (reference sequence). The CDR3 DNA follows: TGTGCCTGGAGTGTACGAAGGGGCAGGGTAACTGAAGCTTTCTTT. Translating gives CAWSVRRGRVTEAFF.

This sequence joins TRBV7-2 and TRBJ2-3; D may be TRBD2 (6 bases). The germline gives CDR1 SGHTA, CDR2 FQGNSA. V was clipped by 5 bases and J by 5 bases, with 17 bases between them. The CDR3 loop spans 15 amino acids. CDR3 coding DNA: TGTGCCAGCAGCCAGGAGACTAGAGAGATAGATACGCAGTATTTT. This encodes CASSQETREIDTQYF. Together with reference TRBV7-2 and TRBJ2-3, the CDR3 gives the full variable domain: GAGVSQSPSNKVTEKGKDVELRCDPISGHTALYWYRQSLGQGLEFLIYFQGNSAPDKSGLPSDRFSAERTGGSVSTLTIQRTQQEDSAVYLCASSQETREIDTQYFGPGTRLTVL.

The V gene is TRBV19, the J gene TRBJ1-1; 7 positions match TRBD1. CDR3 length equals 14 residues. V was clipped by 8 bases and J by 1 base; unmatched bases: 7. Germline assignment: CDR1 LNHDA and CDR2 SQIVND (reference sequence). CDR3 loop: CASSAGTANTEAFF. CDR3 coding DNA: TGTGCCAGTTCCGCCGGGACAGCGAACACTGAAGCTTTCTTT.

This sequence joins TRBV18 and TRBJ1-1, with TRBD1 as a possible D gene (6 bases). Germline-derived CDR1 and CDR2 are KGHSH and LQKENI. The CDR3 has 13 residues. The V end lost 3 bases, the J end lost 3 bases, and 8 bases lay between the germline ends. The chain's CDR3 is CASSPNRDTEAFF. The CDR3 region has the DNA TGTGCCAGCTCACCCAACAGGGACACTGAAGCTTTCTTT.

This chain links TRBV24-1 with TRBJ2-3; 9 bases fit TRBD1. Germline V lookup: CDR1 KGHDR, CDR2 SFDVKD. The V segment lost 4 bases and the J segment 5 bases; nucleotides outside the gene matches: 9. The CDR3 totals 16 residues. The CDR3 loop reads CATSEGGQGMRDTQYF. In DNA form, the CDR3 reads TGTGCCACCAGTGAGGGGGGACAGGGTATGCGAGATACGCAGTATTTT.